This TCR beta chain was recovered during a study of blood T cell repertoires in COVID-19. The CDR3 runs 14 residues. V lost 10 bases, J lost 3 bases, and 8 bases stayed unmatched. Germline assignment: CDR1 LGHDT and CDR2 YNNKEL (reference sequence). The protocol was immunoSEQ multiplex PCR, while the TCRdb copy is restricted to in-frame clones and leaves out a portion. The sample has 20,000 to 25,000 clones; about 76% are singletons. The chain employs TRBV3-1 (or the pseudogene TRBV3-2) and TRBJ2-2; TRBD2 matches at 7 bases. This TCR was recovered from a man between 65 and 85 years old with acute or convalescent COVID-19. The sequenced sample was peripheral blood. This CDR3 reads CANLWGGDTGELFF. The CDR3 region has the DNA TGTGCCAACCTTTGGGGGGGGGACACCGGGGAGCTGTTTTTT.